Included here is one T cell receptor (beta chain) sequence, with context. This entry comes from a study of cytomegalovirus exposure and HLA in healthy donors. The germline CDR1 and CDR2 sequences are SQVTM and ANQGSEA. V lost 4 bases and J 6 bases, leaving 7 bases between the germline ends. The CDR3 has 11 amino acids. Vbeta (60) and Jbeta (13) primers were used in the PCR. The data were produced by immunoSEQ multiplex PCR, yet TCRdb's version contains in-frame clones alone and is incomplete. The repertoire has 60,000 to 70,000 clones, less than 75% of them found once; the top ten carry approximately 9.9%.

The TCR sequence derives from a woman aged 25 to 45 in good health and CMV-seronegative. Sequencing input: PBMCs. This chain links TRBV29-1 with TRBJ2-1; D gene unclear. CDR3 DNA sequence: TGCAGCGTTGCCCTATTCAATGAGCAGTTCTTC. Its translation is CSVALFNEQFF.